Below, 15 T cell receptor beta chains from the same sample are listed, as sequenced in a study of vaccination effects on CD4 cells after COVID-19. At the end of 9 to 11 days of culture, CD4+ T cells were isolated. Participants completed two doses of the BNT162b2 or mRNA-1273 vaccine. Antigens for these TCRs are unknown. Here immunoSEQ multiplex PCR was the method, and the copy in TCRdb shows in-frame clones only, minus some. The data contain around 40,000 clones, roughly 72% of them singletons. The sample was CD4+ T cells from PBMCs cultured without peptide, taken after COVID-19 vaccination. Every receptor here comes from a human donor who received a COVID-19 vaccine.

The chain carries TRBV28 and TRBJ2-7, with D unclear. This CDR3 has 12 residues. Germline loops: CDR1 MDHEN, CDR2 SYDVKM. V lost 2 bases, J lost 4 bases, and 6 bases lay in between. For the CDR3, the DNA is TGTGCCAGCAGTTTACGATCGTACGAGCAGTACTTC. Translation gives CASSLRSYEQYF.

The chain recombines TRBV5-5 with TRBJ1-1; D is unclear. Trimming took off 0 bases at V and 3 bases at J, with 24 bases between the two ends. Germline V gene data show CDR1 as SGHKS and CDR2 as YYEKEE (reference sequence). The CDR3 has 19 residues. Here the CDR3 reads CASSLEGAWGRSSHTEAFF. The CDR3 DNA follows: TGTGCCAGCAGCTTGGAAGGAGCCTGGGGTCGATCGAGTCACACTGAAGCTTTCTTT.

This clone was seen once. The genes are TRBV5-1 and TRBJ2-5, with 12 nucleotides matching TRBD1. This CDR3 spans 15 amino acids. V shed 4 bases and J 4 bases; nucleotides not matched to a gene: 5. Germline assignment: CDR1 SGHRS and CDR2 YFSETQ. CDR3 amino acids: CASSRRDRGLETQYF. The DNA of the CDR3 is TGCGCCAGCAGCCGCCGGGACAGGGGGCTAGAGACCCAGTACTTC.

The chain employs TRBV18 and TRBJ2-7; possible D gene TRBD1, 6 bases. Per the germline V gene, CDR1 is KGHSH and CDR2 is LQKENI. V was pared by 5 bases and J by 0 bases, with 23 bases between. The CDR3 consists of 18 residues. CDR3 in DNA: TGTGCCAGCTCAGTCACAACGGTTGGGAAAGGGGGCTCCTACGAGCAGTACTTC. As protein: CASSVTTVGKGGSYEQYF. The variable domain in full, with the rest retrieved from reference TRBV18 and TRBJ2-7, is NAGVMQNPRHLVRRRGQEARLRCSPMKGHSHVYWYRQLPEEGLKFMVYLQKENIIDESGMPKERFSAEFPKEGPSILRIQQVVRGDSAAYFCASSVTTVGKGGSYEQYFGPGTRLTVT.

This clone was observed a few times. The gene calls are TRBV2 and TRBJ1-4, with 9 nucleotides matching TRBD1. V gave up 6 bases and J gave up 5 bases; unmatched junction bases: 4. The CDR3 loop spans 14 amino acids. CDR1 and CDR2 (germline): SNHLY, FYNNEI. CDR3 loop: CASRKTGGNEKLFF. The CDR3 DNA follows: TGTGCCAGCAGGAAGACAGGGGGGAATGAAAAACTGTTTTTT.

The V and J genes are TRBV3-1 (or the pseudogene TRBV3-2) and TRBJ2-1; D gene ambiguous. The V gene's germline CDR1 is LGHDT and CDR2 YNNKEL (reference sequence). V gave up 1 base and J gave up 4 bases, with 8 bases separating them. This CDR3 has 14 residues. DNA of the CDR3: TGTGCCAGCAGCCAAGTGGGCAGATACAATGAGCAGTTCTTC. Protein: CASSQVGRYNEQFF.

In this sample, this clone turned up a few times. V gene TRBV7-2 combines with J gene TRBJ1-6; D may be TRBD1 (6 bases). Trimming took off 5 bases at V and 10 bases at J, with 21 bases between the two ends. The CDR3 loop spans 16 amino acids. Germline CDR1 and CDR2: SGHTA and FQGNSA. The chain's CDR3 is CASSATVGGQGSPLHF. CDR3 coding DNA: TGTGCCAGCAGCGCAACGGTCGGGGGGCAAGGGTCACCCCTCCACTTT.

V and J are TRBV6-2 or TRBV6-3 and TRBJ2-3; D is unresolved. Deletions cut 3 bases from V and 7 bases from J, with 11 bases between. The germline V gene encodes CDR1 MNHEY and CDR2 SVGEGT. The CDR3 length is 13 residues. In nucleotides, the CDR3 is TGTGCCAGCAGTTATACCGATTCCCATACGCAGTATTTT. Amino acid sequence: CASSYTDSHTQYF.

The V call is TRBV6-5, the J call TRBJ1-3; no clear D. V gave up 7 bases and J gave up 0 bases, with 7 bases separating them. CDR3 size: 13 residues. Germline V gene data show CDR1 as MNHEY and CDR2 as SVGAGI. The CDR3 sequence is CASMAISGNTIYF. Written as DNA, the CDR3 is TGTGCCAGCATGGCCATCTCTGGAAACACCATATATTTT.

The sample holds one count of this clone. J is TRBJ2-2 and V is TRBV7-8; 8 bases agree with TRBD2. V lost 3 bases, J lost 6 bases, and 6 bases stayed unmatched. Germline CDR1 SGHVS, CDR2 FQNEAQ. This CDR3 region has 15 residues. As DNA, the CDR3 is TGTGCCAGCAGCTTCTCCGGGGGGGCCTCCGGGGAGCTGTTTTTT. Protein product: CASSFSGGASGELFF.

This sequence joins TRBV7-8 and TRBJ1-6, with 7 bases matching TRBD1. Trimming cost V 1 base and J 9 bases; bases outside gene matches: 12. Germline assignment: CDR1 SGHVS and CDR2 FQNEAQ. The CDR3 has 17 amino acids. CDR3 sequence (DNA): TGTGCCAGCAGCTTAGACAGGGGCCCCTCTCGGGGTTCACCCCTCCACTTT. This sequence encodes CASSLDRGPSRGSPLHF.

CDR3 DNA: TGTGCCAGCAGTGAAAGTTACGTGGAGACCCAGTACTTC. This codes for CASSESYVETQYF. The V and J genes are TRBV6-1 and TRBJ2-5; D remains unclear. The CDR3 is 13 residues long. In germline, CDR1 is MNHNS, CDR2 SASEGT. V lost 2 bases and J 5 bases, leaving 9 bases between the germline ends.

This clone was observed a handful of times. The chain combines TRBV3-1 (or the pseudogene TRBV3-2) with TRBJ1-1; maybe TRBD1 (6 bases). Germline V gene data show CDR1 as LGHDT and CDR2 as YNNKEL (reference sequence). This CDR3 has 15 residues. V was shortened by 3 bases and J by 11 bases, with 22 bases between the two germline ends. The CDR3, as DNA: TGTGCCAGCAGCCACAACCTAAACCGGGACAAGAGGGCTTTCTTT. Encoded protein: CASSHNLNRDKRAFF.

This chain uses TRBV7-6 with TRBJ2-3; TRBD2 is a possible D gene (6 bases). The V end lost 5 bases, the J end lost 0 bases, and 12 bases lay between the germline ends. The CDR3 sequence is 15 residues long. Germline V gene data show CDR1 as SGHVS and CDR2 as FNYEAQ. CDR3 nucleotide sequence: TGTGCCAGCAGCCGCCGTGGGACTAGCACAGATACGCAGTATTTT. Protein: CASSRRGTSTDTQYF.

This clone showed up just a few times. The chain combines TRBV7-9 with TRBJ1-4; D is undetermined. CDR1 and CDR2 (germline): SEHNR, FQNEAQ (reference sequence). This CDR3 spans 14 amino acids. Trimming pared 1 base from V and 0 bases from J, leaving 3 bases between. The DNA of the CDR3 is TGTGCCAGCAGCTTAGGGTCAACTAATGAAAAACTGTTTTTT. Translation: CASSLGSTNEKLFF.